Presented here are 14 T cell receptor beta chains from one specimen sequenced in a study of STAT3 mutations in large granular lymphocyte leukemia (dated by TCRdb to between 2018 and 2020). Broader findings and caveats from the paper: Every T-LGLL patient showed at least one immunodominant TCRbeta clonotype, and about half showed multiple immunodominant subclonotypes.

Library construction relied on the immunoSEQ multiplex PCR assay. What TCRdb holds here is the immuneACCESS table cut down to in-frame rearrangements. Part of the clones is not present; checked against another copy, under half of the missing clones reflect an unresolved V gene, and the others are unexplained. The sample table contains 17,000 or so clones; only one count was recorded for 80% to 90% of them. 8.6% of the sample is in the top ten clones. The antigens for these receptors are not known. The sequenced material came from peripheral blood mononuclear cells. The receptors were sampled from a man aged 50 to 59 with T-cell large granular lymphocyte leukemia. Some clones in this sample may be carry-over from other donors' samples. The age is the age at diagnosis.

V gene TRBV7-9 combines with J gene TRBJ1-4; D is perhaps TRBD1 (5 bases). CDR3 length: 15 residues. Trimming pared 1 base from V and 5 bases from J, leaving 11 bases between. Germline CDR1 is SEHNR and CDR2 is FQNEAQ (reference sequence). The CDR3 protein is CASSLGAGPNEKLFF. Here the CDR3 DNA reads TGTGCCAGCAGCTTAGGGGCGGGACCGAATGAAAAACTGTTTTTT.

The rearrangement joins TRBV2 to TRBJ1-5; tentative D call: TRBD1 (6 bases). V lost 4 bases, J lost 8 bases, and 18 bases lay in between. There are 15 residues in the CDR3. CDR1 SNHLY and CDR2 FYNNEI come from the germline V gene. CDR3 coding DNA: TGTGCCAGCAGTGCCCTACAGGGAGCTCTGGAGCCCCAGCATTTT. Translating it yields CASSALQGALEPQHF.

This chain links TRBV9 with TRBJ2-7, with TRBD2 matching over 8 bases. The CDR3 contains 15 residues. V trimming: 0 bases; J trimming: 2 bases; junction bases outside the gene matches: 4. CDR1 and CDR2 from the germline V gene are SGDLS and YYNGEE. The CDR3 sequence: CASSVGSGSPYEQYF. The DNA for the CDR3 is TGTGCCAGCAGCGTAGGAAGCGGGAGCCCCTACGAGCAGTACTTC.

J is TRBJ1-1 and V is TRBV6-5; D gene ambiguous. The CDR3 length is 15 residues. Between the trimmed V and J ends, which lost 0 bases and 0 bases, there was a span of 8 bases. The V gene's germline CDR1 is MNHEY and CDR2 SVGAGI. CDR3 DNA sequence: TGTGCCAGCAGTTACTCGACGGCTTTGAACACTGAAGCTTTCTTT. This codes for CASSYSTALNTEAFF.

This clone was detected only a few times. The V gene is TRBV5-4, the J gene TRBJ2-7, with 14 bases that match TRBD2. Unmatched junction bases numbered 5, after V lost 4 bases and J lost 5 bases. This CDR3 is 15 amino acids long. In germline, CDR1 is SGHNT, CDR2 YYREEE (reference sequence). The CDR3 here is CASSIGLAGGHEQYF. CDR3 nucleotide sequence: TGTGCCAGCAGCATCGGACTAGCGGGGGGCCACGAGCAGTACTTC.

This clone was seen just once. The V and J genes are TRBV28 and TRBJ2-7; no reliable D call. Germline lookup yields CDR1 MDHEN and CDR2 SYDVKM. The CDR3 contains 13 residues. The germline V and J ends were trimmed by 8 bases and 3 bases, with 14 bases remaining between them. The CDR3 loop is CASSGKGLYEQYF. CDR3 nucleotide sequence: TGTGCCAGCTCAGGAAAAGGGCTCTACGAGCAGTACTTC. The full variable domain, with the rest looked up from reference TRBV28 and TRBJ2-7, is DVKVTQSSRYLVKRTGEKVFLECVQDMDHENMFWYRQDPGLGLRLIYFSYDVKMKEKGDIPEGYSVSREKKERFSLILESASTNQTSMYLCASSGKGLYEQYFGPGTRLTVT.

The chain joins TRBV21-1 to TRBJ1-1. TRBV21-1 is listed as a pseudogene. CDR3 length: 15 residues. CDR3 sequence (DNA): TGTGCCAGCAGCAAGCGGGGGGCCATGAACACTGAAGCTTTCTTT. Its protein is CASSKRGAMNTEAFF.

The V gene is TRBV19, the J gene TRBJ1-1; D call uncertain. Germline assignment: CDR1 LNHDA and CDR2 SQIVND (reference sequence). The length of the CDR3 is 12 residues. The V end lost 10 bases, the J end lost 4 bases, and 13 bases lay between the germline ends. The CDR3 loop is CATSKRGTEAFF. CDR3 coding DNA: TGTGCCACCTCAAAACGGGGCACTGAAGCTTTCTTT.

This chain joins TRBV28 and TRBJ2-2; possible D gene TRBD2, 6 bases. V was trimmed by 3 bases and J by 6 bases, leaving 14 bases between them. Germline CDR1 reads MDHEN; CDR2 reads SYDVKM. The CDR3 spans 15 residues. CDR3 protein: CASSFGGGEAGELFF. Written as DNA, the CDR3 is TGTGCCAGCAGTTTCGGAGGAGGGGAGGCCGGGGAGCTGTTTTTT.

The chain links TRBV13 to TRBJ2-1; no firm D call. The ends were cut back, 5 bases at V and 0 bases at J, with 11 bases in the middle. The germline gives CDR1 PRHDT, CDR2 FYEKMQ (reference sequence). This CDR3 is built from 15 residues. CDR3 amino acids: CASSRRIDSYNEQFF. CDR3 DNA: TGTGCCAGCAGCCGCCGGATCGACTCCTACAATGAGCAGTTCTTC. The full variable domain, with the rest looked up from reference TRBV13 and TRBJ2-1, is AAGVIQSPRHLIKEKRETATLKCYPIPRHDTVYWYQQGPGQDPQFLISFYEKMQSDKGSIPDRFSAQQFSDYHSELNMSSLELGDSALYFCASSRRIDSYNEQFFGPGTRLTVL.

The chain employs TRBV28 and TRBJ1-4; 7 nucleotides align to TRBD1. The CDR3 has 16 residues. Losses at the gene ends were 6 bases for V and 5 bases for J; bases not matched to a gene: 12. Looked up from germline, CDR1 is MDHEN and CDR2 is SYDVKM. CDR3 residues: CASRILGGAGNEKLFF. DNA of the CDR3: TGTGCCAGCAGGATCTTAGGGGGCGCGGGGAATGAAAAACTGTTTTTT.

The chain is built from TRBV20-1 and TRBJ1-1; D is unresolved. From germline, CDR1 is DFQATT and CDR2 SNEGSKA (reference sequence). The CDR3 covers 11 residues. Trimming stripped 6 bases from V and 8 bases from J, with 13 bases between. The CDR3 here is CSAPVGWEAFF. The CDR3 nucleotides are TGCAGTGCCCCGGTTGGGTGGGAAGCTTTCTTT.

The chain joins TRBV5-1 to TRBJ2-3, with TRBD1 identical over 9 bases. The ends lost 4 bases at V and 4 bases at J; junction bases unmatched: 10. The germline V gene has CDR1 SGHRS and CDR2 YFSETQ. The CDR3 loop spans 16 amino acids. In DNA, the CDR3 is TGCGCCAGCAGCATTTCCGGGACAGGGTTTTCAGATACGCAGTATTTT. Amino acids: CASSISGTGFSDTQYF.

The V call is TRBV10-1, the J call TRBJ1-1, with 7 bases fitting TRBD1. Per the germline V gene, CDR1 is WNHNN and CDR2 is SYGVQD (reference sequence). This CDR3 is built from 12 residues. Germline trimming cut 3 bases from V and 11 bases from J; bases unmatched to any gene: 6. The CDR3 DNA is TGCGCCAGCAGTGAATTAGGGGGCCGGGCTTTCTTT. It codes for CASSELGGRAFF.